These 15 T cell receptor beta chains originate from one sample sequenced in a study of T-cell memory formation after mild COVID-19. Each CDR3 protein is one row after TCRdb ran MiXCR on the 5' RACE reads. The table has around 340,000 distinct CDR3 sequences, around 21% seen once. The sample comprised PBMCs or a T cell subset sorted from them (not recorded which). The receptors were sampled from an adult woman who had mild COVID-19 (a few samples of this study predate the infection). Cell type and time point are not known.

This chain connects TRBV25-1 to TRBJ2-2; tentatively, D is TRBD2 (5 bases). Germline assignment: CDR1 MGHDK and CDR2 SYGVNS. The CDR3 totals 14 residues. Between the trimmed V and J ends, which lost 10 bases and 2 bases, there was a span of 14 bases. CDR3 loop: CATQGRENTGELFF. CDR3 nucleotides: TGTGCCACCCAAGGACGGGAAAACACCGGGGAGCTGTTTTTT.

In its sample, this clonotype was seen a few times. The CDR3, as DNA: TGTGCCAGCAGCTCCCGGGACAGTTTTAATGAAAAACTGTTTTTT. Protein product: CASSSRDSFNEKLFF. The V call is TRBV7-9, the J call TRBJ1-4; 7 bases agree with TRBD1. V lost 4 bases to trimming and J lost 4 bases; unmatched junction nucleotides: 6. Germline V gene lookup returns CDR1 SEHNR and CDR2 FQNEAQ (reference sequence). The CDR3 totals 15 residues.

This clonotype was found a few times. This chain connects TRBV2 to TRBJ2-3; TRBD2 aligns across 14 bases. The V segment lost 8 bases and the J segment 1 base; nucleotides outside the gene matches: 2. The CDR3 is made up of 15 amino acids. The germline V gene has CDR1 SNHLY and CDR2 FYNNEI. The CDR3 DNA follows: TGTGCCAGCGAGGGACTAGCGGGAGGCACAGATACGCAGTATTTT. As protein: CASEGLAGGTDTQYF.

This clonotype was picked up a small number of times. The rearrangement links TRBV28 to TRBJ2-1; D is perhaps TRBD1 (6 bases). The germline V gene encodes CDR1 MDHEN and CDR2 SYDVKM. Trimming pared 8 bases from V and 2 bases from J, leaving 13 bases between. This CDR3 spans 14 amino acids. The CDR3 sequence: CASRGRGTYNEQFF. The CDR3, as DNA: TGTGCCAGCCGGGGCAGGGGTACCTACAATGAGCAGTTCTTC. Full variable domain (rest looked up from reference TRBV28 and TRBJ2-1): DVKVTQSSRYLVKRTGEKVFLECVQDMDHENMFWYRQDPGLGLRLIYFSYDVKMKEKGDIPEGYSVSREKKERFSLILESASTNQTSMYLCASRGRGTYNEQFFGPGTRLTVL.

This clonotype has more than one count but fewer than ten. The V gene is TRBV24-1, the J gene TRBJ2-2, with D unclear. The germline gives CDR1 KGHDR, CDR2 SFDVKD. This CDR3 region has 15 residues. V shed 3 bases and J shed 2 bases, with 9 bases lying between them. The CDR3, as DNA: TGTGCCACCAGTGATGGAGAGCGTAACACCGGGGAGCTGTTTTTT. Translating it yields CATSDGERNTGELFF.

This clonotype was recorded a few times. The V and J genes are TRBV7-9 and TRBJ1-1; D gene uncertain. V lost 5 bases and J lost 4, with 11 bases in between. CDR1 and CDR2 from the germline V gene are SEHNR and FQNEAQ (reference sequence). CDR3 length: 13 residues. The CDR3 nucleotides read TGTGCCAGCAGCACCCCGCCGGCCACTGAAGCTTTCTTT. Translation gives CASSTPPATEAFF.

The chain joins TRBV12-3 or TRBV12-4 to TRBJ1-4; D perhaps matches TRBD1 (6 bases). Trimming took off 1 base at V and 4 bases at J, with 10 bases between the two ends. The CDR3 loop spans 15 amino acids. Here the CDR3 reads CASSLETGINEKLFF. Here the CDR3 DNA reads TGTGCCAGCAGTTTAGAGACAGGAATTAATGAAAAACTGTTTTTT.

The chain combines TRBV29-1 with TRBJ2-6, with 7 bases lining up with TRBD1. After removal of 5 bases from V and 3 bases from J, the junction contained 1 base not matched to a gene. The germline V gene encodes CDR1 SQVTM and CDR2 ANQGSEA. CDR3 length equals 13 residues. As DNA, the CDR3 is TGCAGCGTTTGGGACAGTGGGGCCAACGTCCTGACTTTC. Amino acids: CSVWDSGANVLTF.

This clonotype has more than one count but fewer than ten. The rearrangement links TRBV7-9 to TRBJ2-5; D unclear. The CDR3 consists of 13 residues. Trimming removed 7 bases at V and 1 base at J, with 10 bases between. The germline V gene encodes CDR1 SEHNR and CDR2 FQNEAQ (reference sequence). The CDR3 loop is CASTIGIQETQYF. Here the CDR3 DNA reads TGTGCCAGCACCATAGGGATCCAAGAGACCCAGTACTTC.

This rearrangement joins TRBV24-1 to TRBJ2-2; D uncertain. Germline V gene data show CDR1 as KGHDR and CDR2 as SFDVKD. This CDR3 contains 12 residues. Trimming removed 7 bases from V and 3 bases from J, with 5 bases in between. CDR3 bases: TGTGCCACCAGCTATTACACCGGGGAGCTGTTTTTT. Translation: CATSYYTGELFF.

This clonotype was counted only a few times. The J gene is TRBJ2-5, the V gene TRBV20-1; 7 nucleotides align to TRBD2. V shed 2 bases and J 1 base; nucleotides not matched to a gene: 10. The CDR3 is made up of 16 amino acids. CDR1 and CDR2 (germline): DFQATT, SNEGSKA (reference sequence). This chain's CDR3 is CSARKGVGGTQETQYF. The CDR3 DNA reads TGCAGTGCTAGAAAAGGGGTCGGGGGGACCCAAGAGACCCAGTACTTC.

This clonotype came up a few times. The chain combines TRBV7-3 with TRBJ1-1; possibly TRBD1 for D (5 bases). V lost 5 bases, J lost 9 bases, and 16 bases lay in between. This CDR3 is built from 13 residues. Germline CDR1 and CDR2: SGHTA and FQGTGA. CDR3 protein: CASSNRDGGQAFF. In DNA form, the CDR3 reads TGTGCCAGCAGCAACCGGGACGGCGGTCAAGCTTTCTTT.

The CDR3, as DNA: TGTGCCAGCAGCCGAGGACAGTACAATGAGCAGTTCTTC. Translated: CASSRGQYNEQFF. This sequence joins TRBV25-1 and TRBJ2-1; TRBD1 might be the D (6 bases). This CDR3 is 13 amino acids long. V was pared by 6 bases and J by 4 bases, with 10 bases between. The germline V gene has CDR1 MGHDK and CDR2 SYGVNS.

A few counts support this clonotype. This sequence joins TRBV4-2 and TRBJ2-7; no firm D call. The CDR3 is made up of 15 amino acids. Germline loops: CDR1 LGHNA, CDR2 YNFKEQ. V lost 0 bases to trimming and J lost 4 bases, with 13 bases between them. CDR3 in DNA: TGTGCCAGCAGCCAAGATAGAGGACGGAAATACGAGCAGTACTTC. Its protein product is CASSQDRGRKYEQYF.

For the CDR3, the DNA is TGTGCCAGCAGCGTAGCTACCGGGACACTTCTCCACTTT. Its translation: CASSVATGTLLHF. The chain recombines TRBV9 with TRBJ1-6, with D possibly TRBD1 on 6 matching bases. The CDR3 length is 13 residues. Trimming removed 0 bases from V and 16 bases from J, with 14 bases in between. Germline V gene sequence: CDR1 SGDLS, CDR2 YYNGEE.